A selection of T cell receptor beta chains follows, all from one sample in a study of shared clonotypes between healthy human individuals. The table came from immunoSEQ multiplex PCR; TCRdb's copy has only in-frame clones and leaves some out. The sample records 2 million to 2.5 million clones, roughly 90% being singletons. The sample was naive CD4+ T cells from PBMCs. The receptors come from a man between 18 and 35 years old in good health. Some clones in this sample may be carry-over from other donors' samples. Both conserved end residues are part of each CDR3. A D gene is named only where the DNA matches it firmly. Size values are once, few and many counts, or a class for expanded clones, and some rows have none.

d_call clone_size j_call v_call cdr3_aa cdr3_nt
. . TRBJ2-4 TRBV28 CASSLWEVGNIQYF TGTGCCAGCAGTTTATGGGAGGTAGGAAACATTCAGTACTTC
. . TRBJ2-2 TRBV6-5 CASSFHDRRTGELFF TGTGCCAGCAGTTTCCACGACAGGCGCACCGGGGAGCTGTTTTTT
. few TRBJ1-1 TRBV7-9 CASSPQNTEAFF TGTGCCAGCAGCCCGCAGAACACTGAAGCTTTCTTT
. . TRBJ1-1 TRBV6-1 CASRFRGAEAFF TGTGCCAGCAGATTCAGGGGCGCTGAAGCTTTCTTT
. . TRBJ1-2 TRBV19 CASSELDRFYGYTF TGTGCCAGTAGCGAACTGGACCGGTTCTATGGCTACACCTTC
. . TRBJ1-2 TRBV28 CASSLYGFYGYTF TGTGCCAGCAGTTTATACGGTTTTTATGGCTACACCTTC
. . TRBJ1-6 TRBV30 CAWSERFNSPLHF TGTGCCTGGAGTGAAAGGTTCAATTCACCCCTCCACTTT
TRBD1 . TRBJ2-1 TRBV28 CASGDRGVNEQFF TGTGCCAGCGGGGACAGGGGGGTCAATGAGCAGTTCTTC
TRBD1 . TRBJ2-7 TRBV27 CASSLSGDRFYEQYF TGTGCCAGCAGTTTATCGGGGGACAGGTTCTACGAGCAGTACTTC
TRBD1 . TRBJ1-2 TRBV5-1 CASSPGQGAGYTF TGCGCCAGCAGCCCCGGACAGGGAGCTGGCTACACCTTC
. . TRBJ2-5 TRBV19 CASLSRDQETQYF TGTGCCAGTCTTTCCAGGGATCAAGAGACCCAGTACTTC
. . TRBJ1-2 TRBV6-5 CASFAGWGRPGGYTF TGTGCCAGCTTCGCCGGTTGGGGGCGCCCGGGTGGCTACACCTTC
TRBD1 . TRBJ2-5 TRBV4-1 CASSQDRTGQEETQYF TGCGCCAGCAGCCAAGATCGGACAGGACAGGAAGAGACCCAGTACTTC
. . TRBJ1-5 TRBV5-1 CASSLAVGQPQHF TGCGCCAGCAGCTTGGCCGTGGGGCAGCCCCAGCATTTT
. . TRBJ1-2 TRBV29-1 CSVADSGNGYTF TGCAGCGTGGCAGACTCGGGTAATGGCTACACCTTC
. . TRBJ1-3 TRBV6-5 CATAHGNTIYF TGTGCCACGGCGCACGGAAACACCATATATTTT
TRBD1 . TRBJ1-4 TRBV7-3 CASSAGTGGGEKLFF TGTGCCAGCAGCGCTGGGACAGGGGGCGGTGAAAAACTGTTTTTT
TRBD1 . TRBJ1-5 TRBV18 CASSQTGTGSLGNQPQHF TGTGCCAGCTCACAAACAGGGACAGGGTCATTAGGCAATCAGCCCCAGCATTTT
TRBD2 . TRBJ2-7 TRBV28 CASTTPGAGYEQYF TGTGCCAGCACCACTCCCGGAGCGGGGTACGAGCAGTACTTC
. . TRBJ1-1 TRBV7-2 CASSPWGRLNTEAFF TGTGCCAGCTCGCCGTGGGGCAGACTGAACACTGAAGCTTTCTTT
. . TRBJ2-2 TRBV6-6 CASSSQGPTGELFF TGTGCCAGCAGTTCCCAGGGGCCGACAGGGGAGCTGTTTTTT
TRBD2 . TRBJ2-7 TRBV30 CACLRLAGTYEQYF TGTGCCTGCCTCCGACTAGCGGGAACCTACGAGCAGTACTTC
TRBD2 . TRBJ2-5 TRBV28 CASSAFLLAGGPRETQYF TGTGCCAGCAGTGCATTCCTTCTAGCGGGAGGGCCTAGAGAGACCCAGTACTTC
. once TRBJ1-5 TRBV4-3 CASSQEIGQPQHF TGCGCCAGCAGCCAAGAGATCGGTCAGCCCCAGCATTTT
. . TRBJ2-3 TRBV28 CASSFFRGSTDTQYF TGTGCCAGCAGTTTTTTTCGCGGGAGCACAGATACGCAGTATTTT
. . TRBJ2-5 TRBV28 CASSFPTRTQYF TGTGCCAGCAGTTTCCCCACTCGGACCCAGTACTTC
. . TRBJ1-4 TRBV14 CASSHSGRDEKLFF TGTGCCAGCAGCCATTCCGGGAGAGATGAAAAACTGTTTTTT
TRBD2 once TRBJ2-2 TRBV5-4 CASSLRAGGATGELFF TGTGCCAGCAGCTTGAGAGCGGGAGGGGCGACCGGGGAGCTGTTTTTT
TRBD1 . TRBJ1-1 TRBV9 CASSAQTGSTEAFF TGTGCCAGCAGCGCCCAGACAGGGAGCACTGAAGCTTTCTTT
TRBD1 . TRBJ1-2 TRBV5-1 CASSPGQDYGYTF TGCGCCAGCAGCCCGGGACAGGACTATGGCTACACCTTC
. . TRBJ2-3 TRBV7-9 CASSLSSATDTQYF TGTGCCAGCAGCTTGTCTAGCGCCACAGATACGCAGTATTTT
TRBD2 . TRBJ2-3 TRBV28 CASSPGTSTSTDTQYF TGTGCCAGCAGTCCCGGGACTAGCACTAGCACAGATACGCAGTATTTT
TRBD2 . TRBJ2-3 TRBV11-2 CASSLFLAGSTDTQYF TGTGCCAGCAGCTTATTCCTAGCGGGGAGCACAGATACGCAGTATTTT
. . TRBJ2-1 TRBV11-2 CASSLSRRGLTSEQFF TGTGCCAGCAGCTTAAGCCGTCGGGGTCTCACCAGTGAGCAGTTCTTC
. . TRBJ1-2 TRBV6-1 CASSQAGNYGYTF TGTGCCAGCAGTCAGGCAGGGAACTATGGCTACACCTTC
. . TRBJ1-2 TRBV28 CASSLVPGNNYGYTF TGTGCCAGCAGTTTGGTCCCAGGGAACAACTATGGCTACACCTTC
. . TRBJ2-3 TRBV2 CAGSDLAHTSTDTQYF TGTGCCGGCAGTGACCTGGCACATACTAGCACAGATACGCAGTATTTT
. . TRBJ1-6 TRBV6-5 CASSYSQGSPLHF TGTGCCAGCAGTTACTCCCAAGGCTCACCCCTCCACTTT
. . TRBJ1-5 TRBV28 CASSSLALGWPQHF TGTGCCAGCAGTTCCTTGGCCCTCGGGTGGCCCCAGCATTTT
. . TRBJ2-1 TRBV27 CASSSGTLRNEQFF TGTGCCAGCAGTTCCGGGACCTTACGAAATGAGCAGTTCTTC
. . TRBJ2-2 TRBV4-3 CASSRLAGTGNTGELFF TGCGCCAGCAGCCGACTTGCCGGGACGGGGAACACCGGGGAGCTGTTTTTT